Listed below are T cell receptor beta chains from one sample, sequenced in a study of TIL therapy for anti-PD-1-resistant metastatic lung cancer. Sequenced by immunoSEQ multiplex PCR; TCRdb stores in-frame clones only, minus some. In the table there are about 47,000 clones, 80% to 90% of which are singletons. The sequenced sample was blood, obtained at baseline. The origin of the receptors is a person between 25 and 80 years old with non-small cell lung cancer. CDR3s include the opening cysteine and the closing phenylalanine or tryptophan. Each record gives: J gene, D gene, clone size, V gene, CDR3 protein. D genes are given only for firm matches. Rows give clone size only sometimes, using once, few, many, or a class for an expanded clone.

J: TRBJ1-4
D: .
size: .
V: TRBV18
CDR3: CASSRRSPGEKLFF

J: TRBJ2-5
D: .
size: .
V: TRBV15
CDR3: CATSRGGQGETQYF

J: TRBJ2-5
D: TRBD1
size: .
V: TRBV5-1
CDR3: CASSLVSRGKLETQYF

J: TRBJ1-1
D: .
size: .
V: TRBV29-1
CDR3: CSVEDGRVNTEAFF

J: TRBJ1-4
D: .
size: .
V: TRBV30
CDR3: CAWSVYLGEKLFF

J: TRBJ2-1
D: .
size: few
V: TRBV7-9
CDR3: CASSQDGQYNEQFF

J: TRBJ2-2
D: TRBD2
size: .
V: TRBV27
CDR3: CASMGGPSGTGELFF

J: TRBJ2-4
D: TRBD1
size: .
V: TRBV7-9
CDR3: CASSWDRENIQYF

J: TRBJ2-5
D: TRBD2
size: .
V: TRBV7-7
CDR3: CASSLEALAGGLQETQYF

J: TRBJ2-7
D: .
size: .
V: TRBV30
CDR3: CAWSKGAYEQYF

J: TRBJ2-5
D: .
size: .
V: TRBV7-8
CDR3: CASSLTVSETQYF

J: TRBJ1-2
D: .
size: .
V: TRBV6-1
CDR3: CASSEEGRLYGYTF

J: TRBJ2-2
D: TRBD1
size: .
V: TRBV6-6
CDR3: CASRRQGNTGELFF

J: TRBJ2-7
D: TRBD1
size: .
V: TRBV18
CDR3: CASSSGTGASYEQYF

J: TRBJ1-1
D: .
size: .
V: TRBV20-1
CDR3: CSASGPRRDTEAFF

J: TRBJ2-7
D: TRBD1
size: .
V: TRBV28
CDR3: CASSSAQGAAYEQYF

J: TRBJ1-4
D: .
size: .
V: TRBV28
CDR3: CASKTLEGGNEKLFF

J: TRBJ2-1
D: TRBD1
size: .
V: TRBV27
CDR3: CASSPTTGIVNEQFF

J: TRBJ2-3
D: TRBD2
size: .
V: TRBV30
CDR3: CAWTRLAGASDTQYF

J: TRBJ2-3
D: .
size: .
V: TRBV6-5
CDR3: CASRAEMSTDTQYF

J: TRBJ2-3
D: .
size: .
V: TRBV6-5
CDR3: CASRRPTNTDTQYF

J: TRBJ2-1
D: TRBD1
size: .
V: TRBV5-1
CDR3: CASSLRGQGASYNEQFF

J: TRBJ2-7
D: .
size: .
V: TRBV6-2/TRBV6-3
CDR3: CASSYALGAPILEQYF

J: TRBJ1-1
D: .
size: .
V: TRBV6-6
CDR3: CASSYSLSGNTEAFF

J: TRBJ1-1
D: .
size: .
V: TRBV12-3/TRBV12-4
CDR3: CASSNTEAFF

J: TRBJ1-2
D: .
size: .
V: TRBV18
CDR3: CASSLRVLGGYGYTF

J: TRBJ2-7
D: TRBD1
size: .
V: TRBV20-1
CDR3: CSAPDRGEQYF

J: TRBJ2-7
D: TRBD1
size: .
V: TRBV6-5
CDR3: CASRPGQSYGEQYF

J: TRBJ1-1
D: .
size: .
V: TRBV7-8
CDR3: CASSLFVGGPEAFF

J: TRBJ1-1
D: TRBD1
size: .
V: TRBV28
CDR3: CASSLRDRGDTEAFF

J: TRBJ2-3
D: .
size: .
V: TRBV7-2
CDR3: CASSPMGRFTDTQYF

J: TRBJ2-2
D: TRBD1
size: few
V: TRBV7-3
CDR3: CASSFFPPAGTGNTGELFF

J: TRBJ1-5
D: .
size: .
V: TRBV4-1
CDR3: CASSQDRNQPQHF

J: TRBJ1-4
D: .
size: .
V: TRBV28
CDR3: CATEEVGEKLFF

J: TRBJ2-5
D: .
size: .
V: TRBV6-5
CDR3: CASSKRTGQETQYF

J: TRBJ2-2
D: .
size: .
V: TRBV10-2
CDR3: CASSESITGELFF

J: TRBJ2-7
D: .
size: .
V: TRBV3-1/TRBV3-2
CDR3: CASSQLGSAYEQYF

J: TRBJ1-4
D: .
size: few
V: TRBV3-1/TRBV3-2
CDR3: CASSQYTEKLFF

J: TRBJ2-1
D: TRBD1
size: .
V: TRBV28
CDR3: CASSFGTGYNEQFF

J: TRBJ2-1
D: .
size: .
V: TRBV6-5
CDR3: CANKADNEQFF

J: TRBJ2-1
D: TRBD2
size: .
V: TRBV5-1
CDR3: CASSLATASGYNEQFF

J: TRBJ2-7
D: TRBD2
size: .
V: TRBV5-1
CDR3: CASSLGTSGAYEQYF

J: TRBJ2-3
D: .
size: .
V: TRBV7-9
CDR3: CASSSILTDTQYF

J: TRBJ2-7
D: TRBD2
size: .
V: TRBV7-9
CDR3: CASRPTSGLAYEQYF